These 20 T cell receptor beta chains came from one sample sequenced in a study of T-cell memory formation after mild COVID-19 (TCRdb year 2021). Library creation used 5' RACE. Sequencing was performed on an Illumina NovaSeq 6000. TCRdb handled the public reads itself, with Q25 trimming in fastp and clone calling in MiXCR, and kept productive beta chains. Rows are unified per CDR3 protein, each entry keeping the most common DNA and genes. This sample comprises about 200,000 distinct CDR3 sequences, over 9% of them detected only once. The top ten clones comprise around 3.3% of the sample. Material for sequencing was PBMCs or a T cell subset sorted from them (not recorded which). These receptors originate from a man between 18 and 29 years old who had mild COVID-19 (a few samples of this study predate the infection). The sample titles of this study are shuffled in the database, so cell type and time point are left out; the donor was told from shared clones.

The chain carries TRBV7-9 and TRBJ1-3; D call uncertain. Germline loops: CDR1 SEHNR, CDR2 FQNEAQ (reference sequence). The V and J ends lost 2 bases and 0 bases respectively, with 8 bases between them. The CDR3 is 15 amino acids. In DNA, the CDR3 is TGTGCCAGCAGCTTACGAGGGATCTCTGGAAACACCATATATTTT. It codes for CASSLRGISGNTIYF. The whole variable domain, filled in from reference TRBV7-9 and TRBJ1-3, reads DTGVSQNPRHKITKRGQNVTFRCDPISEHNRLYWYRQTLGQGPEFLTYFQNEAQLEKSRLLSDRFSAERPKGSFSTLEIQRTEQGDSAMYLCASSLRGISGNTIYFGEGSWLTVV.

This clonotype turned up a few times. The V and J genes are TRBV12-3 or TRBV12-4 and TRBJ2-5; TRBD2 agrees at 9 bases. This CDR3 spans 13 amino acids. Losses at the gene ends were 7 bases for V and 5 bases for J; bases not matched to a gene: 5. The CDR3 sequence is CASNRLAGETQYF. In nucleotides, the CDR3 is TGTGCCAGCAACCGGCTAGCGGGGGAGACCCAGTACTTC.

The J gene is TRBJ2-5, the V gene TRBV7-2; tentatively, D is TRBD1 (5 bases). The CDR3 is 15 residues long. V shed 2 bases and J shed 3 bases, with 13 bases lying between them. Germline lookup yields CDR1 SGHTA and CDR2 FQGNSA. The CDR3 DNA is TGTGCCAGCAGCTTAATCCCAGGGTCCGAAGAGACCCAGTACTTC. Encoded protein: CASSLIPGSEETQYF. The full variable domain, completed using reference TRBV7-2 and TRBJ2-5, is GAGVSQSPSNKVTEKGKDVELRCDPISGHTALYWYRQSLGQGLEFLIYFQGNSAPDKSGLPSDRFSAERTGGSVSTLTIQRTQQEDSAVYLCASSLIPGSEETQYFGPGTRLLVL.

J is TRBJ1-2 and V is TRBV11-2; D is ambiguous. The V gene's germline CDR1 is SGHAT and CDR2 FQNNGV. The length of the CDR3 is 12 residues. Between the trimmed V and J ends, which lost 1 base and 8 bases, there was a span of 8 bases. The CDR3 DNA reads TGTGCCAGCAGCTTAGTGGGCCTCGGCTACACCTTC. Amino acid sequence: CASSLVGLGYTF.

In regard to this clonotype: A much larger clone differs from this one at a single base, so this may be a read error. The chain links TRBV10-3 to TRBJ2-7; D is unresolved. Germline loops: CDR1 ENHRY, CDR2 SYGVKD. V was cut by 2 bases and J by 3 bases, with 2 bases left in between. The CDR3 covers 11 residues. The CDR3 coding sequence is TGTGCCATCAGTGAGGGCTACGAGCAGTACTTC. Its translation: CAISEGYEQYF.

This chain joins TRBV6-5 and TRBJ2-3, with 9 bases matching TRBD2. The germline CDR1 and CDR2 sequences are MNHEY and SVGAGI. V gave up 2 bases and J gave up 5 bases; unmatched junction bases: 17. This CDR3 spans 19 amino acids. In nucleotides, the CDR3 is TGTGCCAGCAGTTACGTGGCGGGGGGGCGAATAAAGGGCCGAGATACGCAGTATTTT. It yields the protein CASSYVAGGRIKGRDTQYF.

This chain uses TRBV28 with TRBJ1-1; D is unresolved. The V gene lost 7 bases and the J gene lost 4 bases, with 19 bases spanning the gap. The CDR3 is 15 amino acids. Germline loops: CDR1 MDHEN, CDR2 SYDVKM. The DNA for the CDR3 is TGTGCCAGCATCCCTATTACGCTTAGCCGCACTGAAGCTTTCTTT. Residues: CASIPITLSRTEAFF.

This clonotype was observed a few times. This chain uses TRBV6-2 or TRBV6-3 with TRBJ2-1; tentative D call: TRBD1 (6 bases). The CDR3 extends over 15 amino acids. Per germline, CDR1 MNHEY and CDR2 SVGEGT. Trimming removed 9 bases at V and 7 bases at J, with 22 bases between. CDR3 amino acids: CASTPQGGWTNEQFF. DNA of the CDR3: TGTGCCAGTACCCCACAGGGTGGGTGGACGAATGAGCAGTTCTTC.

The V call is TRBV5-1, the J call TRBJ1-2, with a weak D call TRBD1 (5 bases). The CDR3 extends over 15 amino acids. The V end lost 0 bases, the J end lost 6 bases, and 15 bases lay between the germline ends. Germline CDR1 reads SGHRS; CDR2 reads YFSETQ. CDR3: CASSLERRQGDGYTF. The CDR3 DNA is TGCGCCAGCAGCTTGGAGAGGCGGCAGGGCGATGGCTACACCTTC.

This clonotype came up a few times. CDR3 coding DNA: TGTGCCAGCAGTTACTCGGGACAGACTTACAATGAGCAGTTCTTC. Translating it yields CASSYSGQTYNEQFF. V gene TRBV6-5 combines with J gene TRBJ2-1; 7 bases line up with TRBD1. CDR1 is MNHEY and CDR2 is SVGAGI in the germline V gene. The V and J ends lost 0 bases and 4 bases, in that order; junction bases with no gene match: 3. The CDR3 contains 15 residues.

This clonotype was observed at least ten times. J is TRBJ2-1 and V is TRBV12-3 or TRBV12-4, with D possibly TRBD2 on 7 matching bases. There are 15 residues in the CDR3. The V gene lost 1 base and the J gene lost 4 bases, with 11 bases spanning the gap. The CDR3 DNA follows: TGTGCCAGCAGTTTAGGCGGGGGCCGGTACAATGAGCAGTTCTTC. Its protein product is CASSLGGGRYNEQFF.

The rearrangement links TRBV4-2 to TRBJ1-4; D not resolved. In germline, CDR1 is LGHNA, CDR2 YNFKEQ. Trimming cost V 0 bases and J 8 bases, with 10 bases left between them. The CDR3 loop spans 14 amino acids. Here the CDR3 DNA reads TGTGCCAGCAGCCAAGATCCAGGTTTCGAAAAACTGTTTTTT. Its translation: CASSQDPGFEKLFF.

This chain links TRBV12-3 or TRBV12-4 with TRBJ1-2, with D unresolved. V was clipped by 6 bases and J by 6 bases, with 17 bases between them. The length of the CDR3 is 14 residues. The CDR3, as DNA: TGTGCCAGCAGCCCGCCTCCGTTAAATGATGGCTACACCTTC. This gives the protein CASSPPPLNDGYTF.

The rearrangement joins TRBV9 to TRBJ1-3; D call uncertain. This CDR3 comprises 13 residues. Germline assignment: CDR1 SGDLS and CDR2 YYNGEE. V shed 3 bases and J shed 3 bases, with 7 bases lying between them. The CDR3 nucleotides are TGTGCCAGCAGCGGTCCGGTTGGAAACACCATATATTTT. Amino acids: CASSGPVGNTIYF.

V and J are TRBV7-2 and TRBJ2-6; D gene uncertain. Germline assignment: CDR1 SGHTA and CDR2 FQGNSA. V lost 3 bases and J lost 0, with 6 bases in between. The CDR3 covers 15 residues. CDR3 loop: CASSFFLSGANVLTF. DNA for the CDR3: TGTGCCAGCAGCTTCTTCCTCTCTGGGGCCAACGTCCTGACTTTC.

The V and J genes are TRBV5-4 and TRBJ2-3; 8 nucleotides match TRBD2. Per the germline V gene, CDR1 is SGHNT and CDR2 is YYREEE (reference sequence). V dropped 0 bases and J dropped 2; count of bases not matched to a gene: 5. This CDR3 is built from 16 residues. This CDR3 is CASSLVRGGFTDTQYF. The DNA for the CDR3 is TGTGCCAGCAGCTTGGTTCGCGGGGGGTTCACAGATACGCAGTATTTT.

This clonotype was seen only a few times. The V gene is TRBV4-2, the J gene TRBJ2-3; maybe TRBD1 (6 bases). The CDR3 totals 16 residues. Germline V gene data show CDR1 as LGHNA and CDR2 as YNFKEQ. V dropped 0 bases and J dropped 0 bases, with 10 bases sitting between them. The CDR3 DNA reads TGTGCCAGCAGCCAAGATGTGGGGGCTAGCACAGATACGCAGTATTTT. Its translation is CASSQDVGASTDTQYF.

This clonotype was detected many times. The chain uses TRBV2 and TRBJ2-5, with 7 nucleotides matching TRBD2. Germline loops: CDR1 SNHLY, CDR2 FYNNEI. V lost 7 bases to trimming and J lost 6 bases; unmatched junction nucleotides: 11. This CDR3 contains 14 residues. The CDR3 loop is CASTFWGGPQTQYF. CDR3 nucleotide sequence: TGTGCCAGCACCTTTTGGGGGGGACCTCAGACCCAGTACTTC.

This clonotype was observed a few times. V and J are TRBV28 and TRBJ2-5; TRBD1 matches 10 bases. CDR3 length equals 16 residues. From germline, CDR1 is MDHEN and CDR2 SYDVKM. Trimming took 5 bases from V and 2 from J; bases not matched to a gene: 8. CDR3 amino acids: CASSPPDRGRQETQYF. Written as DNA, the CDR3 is TGTGCCAGCAGTCCTCCCGACAGGGGGCGGCAAGAGACCCAGTACTTC.

The CDR3: CAVLAGGLHNEQFF. The CDR3 DNA sequence: TGTGCCGTTCTAGCGGGGGGGCTACACAATGAGCAGTTCTTC. The V and J genes are TRBV21-1 and TRBJ2-1; TRBD2, the table's D call, was not compared with the DNA. TRBV21-1 corresponds to a pseudogene. The CDR3 sequence is 14 residues long.